Sequencing of this T cell receptor (beta chain) was carried out in a study of blood T cell repertoires in COVID-19 (dated by TCRdb to 2020 to 2022). Turning to the overall study: Samples from collaborators originated in the United States, Italy and Spain and spanned both the acute and convalescent phases of COVID-19. The material from the prospective study consisted of cDNA or gDNA derived from T cells, B-cell-depleted T cells, or PBMCs. Subjects who had been exposed to COVID-19, were actively infected with it, or had recovered from it provided the deeply sampled blood TCRbeta repertoires that made up the dataset. A freely available public database, intended as a resource for researchers studying the immune response to SARS-CoV-2, is where the repertoires were released. The samples were drawn from the first 160 participants of the ongoing ImmuneRACE study and from 1,254 subjects provided by 6 global collaborators. The sample metadata nearly always contained a de-identified subject ID, COVID-19 status, age in years and sex. Where available, HLA class I and class II types were obtained from metadata supplied by the sample provider rather than from assay-based typing.

This clone showed up just a few times. Its antigen is unknown. Per-base qualities were not stored, and no clone one base away is much larger. Other DNA sequences in the same sample also yield this CDR3. The immunoSEQ Assay, a bias-controlled multiplex PCR, was used to amplify TCRbeta CDR3 regions from genomic DNA. The original pipeline was this. The number of nucleated cells in each sample was estimated from the amplification of reference gene primers within the assay. To quantify the absolute abundance of each unique TCRbeta CDR3 rearrangement, sequence reads were collapsed and filtered. For each sample, productive Simpson clonality was calculated as the square root of Simpson's diversity index over productive rearrangements. In its TCRdb copy, this immuneACCESS table keeps in-frame sequences only and misses some clones. Where compared with another copy, unresolved V genes explain less than half of these, and the others have no known cause. D and trimming were read from the DNA, whereas the V and J calls and clone size are those reported in that table. A total of 150,000 to 200,000 clones appear in this sample, about 81% of them only once. About 12% of the sample goes to the ten largest clones.

Overall study results and their limits: How much clinical and demographic metadata was included differed by source and by participant, and the metadata was provided uncurated.

The germline V gene gives CDR1 as SGHRS and CDR2 as YFSETQ. Reading from cysteine to phenylalanine, the CDR3 counts 15 amino acids. Kept here is only the CDR3 DNA, which spans 45 bases and is read in frame from base 1. Trimming takes 0 bases off V and 2 bases off J; junction bases not matched to a gene: 2. At one collaborating source in Seattle, patients were enrolled during active infection and were followed longitudinally through the course of disease. Collaborating institutions collected whole blood in K2EDTA tubes following their own protocols. For TCRbeta analysis, collaborators shipped samples in one of three forms: frozen whole blood, isolated PBMCs, or DNA extracted from either of those sample types.

This sequence originates from an elderly woman with COVID-19, enrolled during active disease. Sequenced: peripheral blood. In this chain, TRBV5-1 is recombined with TRBJ2-7, and TRBD2 matches 10 of the central bases. The CDR3 here reads CASSLGLAGAYEQYF. The nucleotide sequence is given as TGCGCCAGCAGCTTGGGGCTAGCGGGAGCCTACGAGCAGTACTTC.